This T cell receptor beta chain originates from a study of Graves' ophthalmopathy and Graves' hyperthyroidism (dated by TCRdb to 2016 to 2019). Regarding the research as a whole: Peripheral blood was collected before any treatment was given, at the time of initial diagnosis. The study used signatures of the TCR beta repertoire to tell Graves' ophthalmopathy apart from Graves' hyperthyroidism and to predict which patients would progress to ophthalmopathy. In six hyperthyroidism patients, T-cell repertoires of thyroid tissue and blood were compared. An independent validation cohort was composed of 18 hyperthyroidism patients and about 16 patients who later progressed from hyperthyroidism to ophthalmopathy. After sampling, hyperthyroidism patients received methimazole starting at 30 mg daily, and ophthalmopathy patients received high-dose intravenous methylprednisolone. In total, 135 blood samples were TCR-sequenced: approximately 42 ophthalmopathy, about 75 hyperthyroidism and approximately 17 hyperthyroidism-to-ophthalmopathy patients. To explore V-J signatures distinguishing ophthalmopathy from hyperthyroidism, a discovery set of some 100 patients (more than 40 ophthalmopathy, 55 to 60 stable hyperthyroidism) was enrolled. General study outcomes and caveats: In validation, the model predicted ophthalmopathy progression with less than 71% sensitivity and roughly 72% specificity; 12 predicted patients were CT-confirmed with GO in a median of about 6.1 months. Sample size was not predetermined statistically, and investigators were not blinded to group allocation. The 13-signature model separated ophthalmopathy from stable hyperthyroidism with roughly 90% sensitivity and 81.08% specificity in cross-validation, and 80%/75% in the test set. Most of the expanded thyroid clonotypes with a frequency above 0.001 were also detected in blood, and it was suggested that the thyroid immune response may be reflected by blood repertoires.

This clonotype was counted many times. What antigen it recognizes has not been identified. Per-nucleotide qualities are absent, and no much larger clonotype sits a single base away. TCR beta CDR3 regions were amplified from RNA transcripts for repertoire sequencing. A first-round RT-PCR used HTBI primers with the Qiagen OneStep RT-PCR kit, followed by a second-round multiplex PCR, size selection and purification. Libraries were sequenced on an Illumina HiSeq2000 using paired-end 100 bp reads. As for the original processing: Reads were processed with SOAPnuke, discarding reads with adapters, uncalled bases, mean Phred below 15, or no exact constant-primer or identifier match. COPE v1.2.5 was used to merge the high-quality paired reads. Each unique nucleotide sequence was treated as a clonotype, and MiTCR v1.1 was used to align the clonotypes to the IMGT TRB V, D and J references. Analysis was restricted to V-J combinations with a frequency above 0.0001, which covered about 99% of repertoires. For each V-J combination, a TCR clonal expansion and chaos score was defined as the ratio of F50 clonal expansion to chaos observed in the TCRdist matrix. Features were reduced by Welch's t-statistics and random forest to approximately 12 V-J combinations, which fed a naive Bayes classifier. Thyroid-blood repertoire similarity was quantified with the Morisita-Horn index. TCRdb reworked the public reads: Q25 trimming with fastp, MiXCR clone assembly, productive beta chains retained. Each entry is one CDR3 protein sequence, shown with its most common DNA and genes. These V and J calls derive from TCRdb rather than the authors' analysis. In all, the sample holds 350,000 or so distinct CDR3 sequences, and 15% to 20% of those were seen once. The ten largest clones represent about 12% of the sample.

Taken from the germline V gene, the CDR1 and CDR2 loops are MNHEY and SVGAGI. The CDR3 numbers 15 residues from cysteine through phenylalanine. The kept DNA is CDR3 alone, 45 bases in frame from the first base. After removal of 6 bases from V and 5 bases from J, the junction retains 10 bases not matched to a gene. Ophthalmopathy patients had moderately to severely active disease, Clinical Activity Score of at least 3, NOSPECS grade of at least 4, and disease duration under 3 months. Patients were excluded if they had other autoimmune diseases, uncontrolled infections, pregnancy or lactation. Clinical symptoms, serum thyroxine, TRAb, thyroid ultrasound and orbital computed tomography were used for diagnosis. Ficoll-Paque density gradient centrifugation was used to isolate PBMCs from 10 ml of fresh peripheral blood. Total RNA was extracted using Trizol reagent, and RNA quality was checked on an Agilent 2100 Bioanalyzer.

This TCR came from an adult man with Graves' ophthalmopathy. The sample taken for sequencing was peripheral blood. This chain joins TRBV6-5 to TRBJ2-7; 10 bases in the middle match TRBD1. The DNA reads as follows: TGTGCCAGCAGGACAACTGGACAGGGGGGCGACGAGCAGTACTTC. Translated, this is CASRTTGQGGDEQYF.